This entry concerns a single TCR beta chain. Its antigen remains unidentified. Both 60 Vbeta primers and 13 Jbeta primers went into the PCR. The repertoire was sequenced with immunoSEQ multiplex PCR; TCRdb's copy has only in-frame clones and lacks some. Altogether 150,000 or so clones are present, around 79% being singletons, with the ten largest covering less than 3.5%. The source of the sample is a study of cytomegalovirus exposure and HLA in healthy donors. In germline, CDR1 is SGHTA, CDR2 FQGNSA. This CDR3 is 13 amino acids long. V was trimmed by 2 bases and J by 3 bases, leaving 8 bases between them. Notes on the study in general: It was reported that the classifier diagnosed cytomegalovirus status with high specificity and sensitivity in both the original and validation cohorts. Usually a TCR sequence was rare, but some public TCRs were found in many donors. TCR beta chains numbering more than 150 were designated cytomegalovirus-associated. Across donors, sequencing depth was assumed by presence/absence analyses to be roughly uniform.

The sequencing sample was made of PBMCs. This sequence was found in a young man in good health and CMV-seronegative. The rearrangement joins TRBV7-2 to TRBJ2-7; D is perhaps TRBD2 (6 bases). The CDR3: CASSLFGGYEQYF. The CDR3 coding sequence is TGTGCCAGCAGCTTATTCGGGGGCTACGAGCAGTACTTC.